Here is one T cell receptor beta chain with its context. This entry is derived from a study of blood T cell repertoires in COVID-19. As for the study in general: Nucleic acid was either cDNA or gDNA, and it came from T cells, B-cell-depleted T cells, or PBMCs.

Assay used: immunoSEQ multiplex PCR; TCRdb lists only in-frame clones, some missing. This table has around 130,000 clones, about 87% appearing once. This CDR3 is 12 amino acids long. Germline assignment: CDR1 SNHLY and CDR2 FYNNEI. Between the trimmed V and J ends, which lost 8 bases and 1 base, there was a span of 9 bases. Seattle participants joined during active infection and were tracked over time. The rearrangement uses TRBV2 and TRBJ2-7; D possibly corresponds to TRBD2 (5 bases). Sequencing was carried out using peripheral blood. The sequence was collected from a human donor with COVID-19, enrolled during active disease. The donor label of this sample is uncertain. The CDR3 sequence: CASAGRSYEQYF. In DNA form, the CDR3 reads TGTGCCAGCGCGGGTAGGTCCTACGAGCAGTACTTC. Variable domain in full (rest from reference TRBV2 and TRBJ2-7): EPEVTQTPSHQVTQMGQEVILRCVPISNHLYFYWYRQILGQKVEFLVSFYNNEISEKSEIFDDQFSVERPDGSNFTLKIRSTKLEDSAMYFCASAGRSYEQYFGPGTRLTVT.